This entry features one T cell receptor beta chain sequence. This CDR3 region has 12 residues. The trim removed 2 bases at V and 7 bases at J, leaving 1 base unmatched. The V gene's germline CDR1 is MDHEN and CDR2 SYDVKM. This sample stems from a study of blood T cell repertoires in COVID-19. The data were produced by immunoSEQ multiplex PCR, yet TCRdb's version contains in-frame clones alone and is incomplete. The data hold about 330,000 clones, with approximately 88% observed a single time. This sequence was found in a man aged 30-40 years who had recovered from COVID-19. Source material: PBMCs or T cells enriched from blood (not recorded which). The V and J genes are TRBV28 and TRBJ1-2; TRBD1 matches 7 bases. The CDR3 DNA sequence: TGTGCCAGCAGTTTACAGGGGGGTGGCTACACCTTC. It codes for CASSLQGGGYTF.